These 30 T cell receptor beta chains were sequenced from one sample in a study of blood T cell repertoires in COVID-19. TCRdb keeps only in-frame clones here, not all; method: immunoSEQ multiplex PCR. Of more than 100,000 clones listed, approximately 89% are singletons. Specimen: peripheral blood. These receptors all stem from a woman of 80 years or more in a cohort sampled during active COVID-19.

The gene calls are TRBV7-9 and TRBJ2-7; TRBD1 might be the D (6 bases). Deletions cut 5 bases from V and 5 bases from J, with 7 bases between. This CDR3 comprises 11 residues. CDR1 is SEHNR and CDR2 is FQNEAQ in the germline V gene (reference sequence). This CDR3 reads CASSRQDEQYF. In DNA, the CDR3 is TGTGCCAGCAGCCGACAGGACGAGCAGTACTTC. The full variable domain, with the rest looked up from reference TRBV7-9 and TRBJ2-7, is DTGVSQNPRHKITKRGQNVTFRCDPISEHNRLYWYRQTLGQGPEFLTYFQNEAQLEKSRLLSDRFSAERPKGSFSTLEIQRTEQGDSAMYLCASSRQDEQYFGPGTRLTVT.

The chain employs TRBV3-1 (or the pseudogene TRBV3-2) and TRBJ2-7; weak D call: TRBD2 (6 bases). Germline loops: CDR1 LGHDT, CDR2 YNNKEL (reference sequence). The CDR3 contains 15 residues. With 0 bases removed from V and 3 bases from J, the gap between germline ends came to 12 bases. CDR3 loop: CASSQDLASVYEQYF. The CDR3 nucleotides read TGTGCCAGCAGCCAAGATCTGGCTAGCGTCTACGAGCAGTACTTC.

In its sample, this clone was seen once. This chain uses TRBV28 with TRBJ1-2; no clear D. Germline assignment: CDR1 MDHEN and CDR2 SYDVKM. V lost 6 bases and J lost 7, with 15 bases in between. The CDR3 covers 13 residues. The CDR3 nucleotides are TGTGCCAGCAGGAGGGAAGAAGTGGGTGGCTACACCTTC. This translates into CASRREEVGGYTF.

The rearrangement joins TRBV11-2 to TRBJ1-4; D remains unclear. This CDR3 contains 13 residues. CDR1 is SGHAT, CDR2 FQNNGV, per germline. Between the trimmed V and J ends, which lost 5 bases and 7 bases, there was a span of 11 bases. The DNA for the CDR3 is TGTGCCAGCAGCACACGACCGGGTGAAAAACTGTTTTTT. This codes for CASSTRPGEKLFF.

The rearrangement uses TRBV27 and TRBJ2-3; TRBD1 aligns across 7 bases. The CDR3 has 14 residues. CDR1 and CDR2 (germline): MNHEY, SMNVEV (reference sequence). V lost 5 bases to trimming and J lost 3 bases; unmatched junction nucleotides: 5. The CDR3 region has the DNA TGTGCCAGCAGTCGGGACAGCAAGACAGATACGCAGTATTTT. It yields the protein CASSRDSKTDTQYF.

DNA for the CDR3: TGTGCCAGCAGCCGCAGACACGAGCCTAGCACAGATACGCAGTATTTT. Translated, it gives CASSRRHEPSTDTQYF. The gene calls are TRBV14 and TRBJ2-3; no definite D call. The CDR3 runs to 16 residues. Germline CDR1 and CDR2: SGHDN and FVKESK. V gave up 4 bases and J gave up 0 bases, with 14 bases separating them.

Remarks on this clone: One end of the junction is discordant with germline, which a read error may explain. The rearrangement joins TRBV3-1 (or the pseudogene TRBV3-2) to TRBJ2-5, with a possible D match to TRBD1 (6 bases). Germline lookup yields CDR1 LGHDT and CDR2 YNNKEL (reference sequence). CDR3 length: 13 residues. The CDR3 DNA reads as TGTGCCAGCAGCCAAGATTACAGGGCGGGTCACCACTTC. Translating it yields CASSQDYRAGHHF.

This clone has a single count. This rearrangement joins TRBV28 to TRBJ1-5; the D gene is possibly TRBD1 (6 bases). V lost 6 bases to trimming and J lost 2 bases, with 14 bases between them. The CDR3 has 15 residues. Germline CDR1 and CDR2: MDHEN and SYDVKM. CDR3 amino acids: CASSPGVGGNQPQHF. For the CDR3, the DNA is TGTGCCAGCAGCCCAGGGGTAGGTGGCAATCAGCCCCAGCATTTT. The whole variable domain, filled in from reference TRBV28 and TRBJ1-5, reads DVKVTQSSRYLVKRTGEKVFLECVQDMDHENMFWYRQDPGLGLRLIYFSYDVKMKEKGDIPEGYSVSREKKERFSLILESASTNQTSMYLCASSPGVGGNQPQHFGDGTRLSIL.

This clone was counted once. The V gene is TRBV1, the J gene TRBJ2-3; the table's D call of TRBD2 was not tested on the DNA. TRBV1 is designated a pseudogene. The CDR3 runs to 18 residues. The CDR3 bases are TGCACCAGCAGCCCGCAGTTACTAGCGGGAGGGTTTCCAGATACGCAGTATTTT. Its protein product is CTSSPQLLAGGFPDTQYF.

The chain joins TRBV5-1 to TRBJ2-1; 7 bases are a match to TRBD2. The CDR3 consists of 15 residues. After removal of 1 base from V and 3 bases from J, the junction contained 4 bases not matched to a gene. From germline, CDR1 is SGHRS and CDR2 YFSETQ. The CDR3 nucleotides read TGCGCCAGCAGCTTGCGGCTAGCGGACTACAATGAGCAGTTCTTC. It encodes CASSLRLADYNEQFF. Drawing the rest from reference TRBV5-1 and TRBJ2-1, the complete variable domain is KAGVTQTPRYLIKTRGQQVTLSCSPISGHRSVSWYQQTPGQGLQFLFEYFSETQRNKGNFPGRFSGRQFSNSRSEMNVSTLELGDSALYLCASSLRLADYNEQFFGPGTRLTVL.

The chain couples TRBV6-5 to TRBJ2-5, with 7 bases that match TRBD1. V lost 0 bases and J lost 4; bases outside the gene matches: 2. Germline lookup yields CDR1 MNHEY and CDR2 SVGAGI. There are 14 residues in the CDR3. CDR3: CASSYSTGRETQYF. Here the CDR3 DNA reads TGTGCCAGCAGTTACTCGACAGGGAGAGAGACCCAGTACTTC.

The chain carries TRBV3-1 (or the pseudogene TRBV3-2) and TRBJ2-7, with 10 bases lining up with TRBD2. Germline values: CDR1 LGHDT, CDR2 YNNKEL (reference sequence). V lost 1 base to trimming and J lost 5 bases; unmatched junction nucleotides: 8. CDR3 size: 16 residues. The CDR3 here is CASSQGWGAGGDEQYF. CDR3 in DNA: TGTGCCAGCAGCCAAGGCTGGGGAGCGGGAGGGGACGAGCAGTACTTC.

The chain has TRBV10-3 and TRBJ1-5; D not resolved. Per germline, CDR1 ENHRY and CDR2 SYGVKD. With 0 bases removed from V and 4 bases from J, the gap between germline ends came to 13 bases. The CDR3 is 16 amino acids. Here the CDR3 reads CAISESAGSSNQPQHF. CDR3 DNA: TGTGCCATCAGTGAGTCGGCAGGTTCTTCTAATCAGCCCCAGCATTTT.

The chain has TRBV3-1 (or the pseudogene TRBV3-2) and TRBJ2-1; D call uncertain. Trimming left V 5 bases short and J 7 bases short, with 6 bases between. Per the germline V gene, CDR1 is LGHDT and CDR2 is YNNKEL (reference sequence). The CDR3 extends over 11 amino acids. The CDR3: CASSYSNEQFF. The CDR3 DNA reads TGTGCCAGCAGCTACAGTAATGAGCAGTTCTTC.

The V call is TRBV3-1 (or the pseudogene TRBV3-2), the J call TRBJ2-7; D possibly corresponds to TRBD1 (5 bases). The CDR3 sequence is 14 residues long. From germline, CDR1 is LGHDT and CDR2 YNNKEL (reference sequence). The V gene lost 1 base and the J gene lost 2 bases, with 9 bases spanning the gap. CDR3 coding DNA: TGTGCCAGCAGCCAAGGACAGCGTCCCTACGAGCAGTACTTC. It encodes CASSQGQRPYEQYF.

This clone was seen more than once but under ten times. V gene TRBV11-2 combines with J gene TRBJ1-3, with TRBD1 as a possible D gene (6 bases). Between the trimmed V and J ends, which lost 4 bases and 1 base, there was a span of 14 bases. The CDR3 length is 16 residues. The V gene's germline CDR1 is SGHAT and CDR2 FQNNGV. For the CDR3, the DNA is TGTGCCAGCAGCTCGGCGGGAGGGGGATCTGGAAACACCATATATTTT. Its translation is CASSSAGGGSGNTIYF.

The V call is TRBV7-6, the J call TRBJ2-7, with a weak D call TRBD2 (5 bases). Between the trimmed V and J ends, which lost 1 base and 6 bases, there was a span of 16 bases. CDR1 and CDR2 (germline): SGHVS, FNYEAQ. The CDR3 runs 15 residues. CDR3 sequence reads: CASSLEGNSRGEQYF. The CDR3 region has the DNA TGTGCCAGCAGCTTAGAAGGGAATAGCCGGGGCGAGCAGTACTTC.

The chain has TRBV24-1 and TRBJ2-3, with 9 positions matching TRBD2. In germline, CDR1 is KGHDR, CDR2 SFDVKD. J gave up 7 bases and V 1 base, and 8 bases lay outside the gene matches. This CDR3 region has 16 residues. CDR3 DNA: TGTGCCACCAGTGATTTTGCTAGCGGGGTCCAAAATACGCAGTATTTT. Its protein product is CATSDFASGVQNTQYF.

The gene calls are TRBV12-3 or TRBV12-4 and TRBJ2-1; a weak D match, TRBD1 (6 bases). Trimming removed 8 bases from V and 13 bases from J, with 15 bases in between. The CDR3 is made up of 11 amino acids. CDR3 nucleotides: TGTGCCAGCTGGGGGCGTCTGGTTCAGTTCTTC. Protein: CASWGRLVQFF.

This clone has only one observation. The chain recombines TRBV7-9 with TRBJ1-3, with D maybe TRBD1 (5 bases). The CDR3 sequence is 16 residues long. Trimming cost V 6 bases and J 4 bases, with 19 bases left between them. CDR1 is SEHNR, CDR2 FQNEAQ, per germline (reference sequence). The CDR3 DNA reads TGTGCCAGCAGACACCCTGGAGGGGAAGGCGGAAACACCATATATTTT. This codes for CASRHPGGEGGNTIYF.

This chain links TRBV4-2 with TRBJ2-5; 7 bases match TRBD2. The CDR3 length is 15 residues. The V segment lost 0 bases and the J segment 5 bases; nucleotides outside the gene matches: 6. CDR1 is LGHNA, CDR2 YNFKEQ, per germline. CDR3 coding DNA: TGTGCCAGCAGCCAAGATCGGGGGGATGGGGAGACCCAGTACTTC. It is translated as CASSQDRGDGETQYF.

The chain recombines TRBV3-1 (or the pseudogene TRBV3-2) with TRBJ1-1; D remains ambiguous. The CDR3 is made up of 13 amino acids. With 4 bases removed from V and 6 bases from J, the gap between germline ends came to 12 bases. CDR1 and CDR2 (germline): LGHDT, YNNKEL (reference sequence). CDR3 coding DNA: TGTGCCAGCAGCCGTACTCTTCCTGCTGAAGCTTTCTTT. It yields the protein CASSRTLPAEAFF.

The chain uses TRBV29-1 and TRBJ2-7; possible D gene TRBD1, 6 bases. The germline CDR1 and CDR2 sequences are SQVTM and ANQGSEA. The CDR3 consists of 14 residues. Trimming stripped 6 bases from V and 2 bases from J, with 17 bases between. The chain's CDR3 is CSVAFGRGPYEQYF. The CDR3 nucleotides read TGCAGCGTCGCCTTCGGCAGGGGCCCCTACGAGCAGTACTTC.

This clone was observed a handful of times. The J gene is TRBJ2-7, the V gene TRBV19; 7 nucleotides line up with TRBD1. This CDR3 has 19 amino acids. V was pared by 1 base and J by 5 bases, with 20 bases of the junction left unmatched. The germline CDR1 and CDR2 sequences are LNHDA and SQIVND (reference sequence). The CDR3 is CASSIGARGRAAPLNEQYF. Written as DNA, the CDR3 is TGTGCCAGTAGTATAGGCGCGAGGGGGCGGGCGGCCCCGCTGAACGAGCAGTACTTC. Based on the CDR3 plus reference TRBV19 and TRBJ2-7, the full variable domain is DGGITQSPKYLFRKEGQNVTLSCEQNLNHDAMYWYRQDPGQGLRLIYYSQIVNDFQKGDIAEGYSVSREKKESFPLTVTSAQKNPTAFYLCASSIGARGRAAPLNEQYFGPGTRLTVT.

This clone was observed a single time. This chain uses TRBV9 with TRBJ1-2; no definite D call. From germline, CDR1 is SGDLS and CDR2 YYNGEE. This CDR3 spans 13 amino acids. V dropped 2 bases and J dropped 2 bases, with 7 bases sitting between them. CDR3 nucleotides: TGTGCCAGCAGCGTGGAGGGCAACTATGGCTACACCTTC. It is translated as CASSVEGNYGYTF.

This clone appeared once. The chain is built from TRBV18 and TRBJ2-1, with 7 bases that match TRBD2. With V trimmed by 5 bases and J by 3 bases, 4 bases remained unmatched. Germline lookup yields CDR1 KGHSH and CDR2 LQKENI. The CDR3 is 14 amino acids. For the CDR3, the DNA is TGTGCCAGCTCATCGACTAGCAGCTACAATGAGCAGTTCTTC. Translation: CASSSTSSYNEQFF.

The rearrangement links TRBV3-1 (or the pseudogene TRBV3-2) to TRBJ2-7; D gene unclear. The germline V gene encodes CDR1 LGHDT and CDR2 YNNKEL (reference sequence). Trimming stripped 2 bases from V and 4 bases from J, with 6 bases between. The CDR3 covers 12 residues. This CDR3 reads CASSQQNYEQYF. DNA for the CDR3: TGTGCCAGCAGCCAACAGAATTACGAGCAGTACTTC.

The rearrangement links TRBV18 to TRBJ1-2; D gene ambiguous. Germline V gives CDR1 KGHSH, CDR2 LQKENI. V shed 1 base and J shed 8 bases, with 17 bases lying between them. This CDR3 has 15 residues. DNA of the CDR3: TGTGCCAGCTCACCACGCGGTGCGAGAGCGCACGGCTACACCTTC. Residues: CASSPRGARAHGYTF. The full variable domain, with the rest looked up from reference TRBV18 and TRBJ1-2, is NAGVMQNPRHLVRRRGQEARLRCSPMKGHSHVYWYRQLPEEGLKFMVYLQKENIIDESGMPKERFSAEFPKEGPSILRIQQVVRGDSAAYFCASSPRGARAHGYTFGSGTRLTVV.

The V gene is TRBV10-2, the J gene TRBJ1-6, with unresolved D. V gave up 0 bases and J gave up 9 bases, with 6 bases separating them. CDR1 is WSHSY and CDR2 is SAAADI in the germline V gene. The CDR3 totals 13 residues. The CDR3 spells CASSESESSPLHF. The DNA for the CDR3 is TGCGCCAGCAGTGAGTCGGAGAGTTCACCCCTCCACTTT.

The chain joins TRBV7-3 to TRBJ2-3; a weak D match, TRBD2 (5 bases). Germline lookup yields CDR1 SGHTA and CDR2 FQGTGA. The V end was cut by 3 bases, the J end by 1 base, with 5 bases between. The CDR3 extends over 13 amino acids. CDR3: CASSFGGTDTQYF. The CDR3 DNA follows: TGTGCCAGCAGCTTCGGGGGCACAGATACGCAGTATTTT.